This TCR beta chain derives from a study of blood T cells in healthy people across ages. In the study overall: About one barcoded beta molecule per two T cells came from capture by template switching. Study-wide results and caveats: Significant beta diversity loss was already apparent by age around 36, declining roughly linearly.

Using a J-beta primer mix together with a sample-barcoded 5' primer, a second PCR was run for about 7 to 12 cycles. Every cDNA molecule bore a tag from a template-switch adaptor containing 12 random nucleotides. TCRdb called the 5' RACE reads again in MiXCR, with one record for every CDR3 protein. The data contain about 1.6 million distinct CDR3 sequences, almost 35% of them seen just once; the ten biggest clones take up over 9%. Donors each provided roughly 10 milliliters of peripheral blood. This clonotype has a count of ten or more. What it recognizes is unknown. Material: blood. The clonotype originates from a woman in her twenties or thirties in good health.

For the CDR3, the DNA is TGCGCCAGCAGCCAAGATTCGGGGTACACCGGGGAGCTGTTTTTT. Translating gives CASSQDSGYTGELFF. V gene TRBV4-1 combines with J gene TRBJ2-2; maybe TRBD2 (5 bases). Germline CDR1 MGHRA, CDR2 YSYEKL. Trimming stripped 0 bases from V and 3 bases from J, with 8 bases between. The CDR3 consists of 15 residues.